This TCR beta chain was identified during a study of monozygotic twins with cystic fibrosis. Findings and limits, study-wide: Median Simpson clonality of 0.0095 suggested naive T cells predominated.

As regards this clone: Its antigen remains unidentified.

The protocol was immunoSEQ multiplex PCR, while the TCRdb copy is restricted to in-frame clones and leaves out a portion. This table has around 30,000 clones, 96% appearing once. The sequenced sample was blood. This clonotype was sampled from a girl aged 2 to 10 with cystic fibrosis.

The CDR3 coding sequence is TGTGCCAGCAGCTTTAATCCAGGAAGGAACTACGAGCAGTACTTC. Encoded protein: CASSFNPGRNYEQYF. The chain joins TRBV11-2 to TRBJ2-7; D gene uncertain. The CDR3 loop spans 15 amino acids. V lost 3 bases and J 3 bases, leaving 15 bases between the germline ends. The V gene's germline CDR1 is SGHAT and CDR2 FQNNGV. The complete variable domain, with remaining parts taken from reference TRBV11-2 and TRBJ2-7, reads EAGVAQSPRYKIIEKRQSVAFWCNPISGHATLYWYQQILGQGPKLLIQFQNNGVVDDSQLPKDRFSAERLKGVDSTLKIQPAKLEDSAVYLCASSFNPGRNYEQYFGPGTRLTVT.